This note documents a single TCR beta chain sequence. Its specificity is unknown. The data are from a study of beta chain features in type 1 diabetes. The isolated RNA, all of it, was reverse transcribed, so expressed TCRB transcripts were what got sequenced. Deep immunoSEQ sequencing covered naive, central memory and regulatory T cell samples. TCRdb's copy holds only in-frame clones and misses some; the assay was immunoSEQ multiplex PCR. The sample lists around 600,000 clones; about an eighth were seen once. Notes on the study in general: When VDJ junctions were examined, type 1 diabetes patients showed fewer insertions and more deletions. Shorter TCRB CDR3s, moderately but significantly so, marked every one of the four CD4+ subsets in Type 1 diabetes patients.

Each of the sorted populations had a purity greater than 95%. Sequenced sample: naive CD4+ T cells from blood. The source is a man aged 25-45 years with type 1 diabetes.

CDR3 region: CASSLADRKETQYF. The CDR3 region has the DNA TGTGCCAGCAGCTTAGCGGACAGGAAAGAGACCCAGTACTTC. This chain connects TRBV11-2 to TRBJ2-5, with 7 bases aligning to TRBD1. Germline values: CDR1 SGHAT, CDR2 FQNNGV. Germline trimming cut 1 base from V and 3 bases from J; bases unmatched to any gene: 2. The CDR3 covers 14 residues. Supplemented by reference TRBV11-2 and TRBJ2-5, the full variable domain reads EAGVAQSPRYKIIEKRQSVAFWCNPISGHATLYWYQQILGQGPKLLIQFQNNGVVDDSQLPKDRFSAERLKGVDSTLKIQPAKLEDSAVYLCASSLADRKETQYFGPGTRLLVL.